This T cell receptor (beta chain) appears in the sequencing data of a study of brain metastases from non-small cell lung cancer. In its sample, this clone was seen a few times. The antigen remains unidentified. Study-wide findings and caveats: Fewer infiltrating T cells were found in brain metastases than primaries. Metastases had sparse T cells but largely shared repertoires with primaries.

Profiled with immunoSEQ multiplex PCR; TCRdb holds only in-frame clones, not every one. The table has about 2,100 clones, roughly 80% seen once; the top ten hold about 7.2%. Sequenced: tissue from a brain metastasis. This receptor was obtained from a donor aged 40 or older with non-small cell lung cancer.

CDR3 coding DNA: TGCGCCAGCAGCTTGGCCAGCGGGGCAGTCACAGATACGCAGTATTTT. It codes for CASSLASGAVTDTQYF. The chain couples TRBV5-1 to TRBJ2-3, with 7 bases identical to TRBD2. The germline gives CDR1 SGHRS, CDR2 YFSETQ. V gave up 0 bases and J gave up 2 bases; unmatched junction bases: 6. The CDR3 covers 16 residues.